This T cell receptor beta chain was sequenced during a study of neurological immune-mediated disorders. TCRdb analysed the 5' RACE reads with MiXCR anew, one entry per CDR3 protein. Of tens of thousands of distinct CDR3 sequences detected, 3.5% to 4% appear once; the ten largest clones hold about 1.9%. The table lists this clonotype with many counts. Trimming took off 2 bases at V and 7 bases at J, with 10 bases between the two ends. The CDR3 runs 14 residues. Germline V CDR1 and CDR2: SGHRS, YFSETQ. Sequencing was performed on CD4+ T cells from blood. The receptor was isolated from a woman aged 40 to 50 with multiple sclerosis. The chain links TRBV5-1 to TRBJ1-6; TRBD1 might be the D (6 bases). CDR3 amino acids: CASSFGQSNSPLHF. Written as DNA, the CDR3 is TGCGCCAGCAGCTTCGGACAGTCCAATTCACCCCTCCACTTT.